This T cell receptor beta chain emerged from a study of cytomegalovirus exposure and HLA in healthy donors. Germline V gene lookup returns CDR1 SGDLS and CDR2 YYNGEE. The CDR3 has 15 residues. Between the trimmed V and J ends, which lost 0 bases and 6 bases, there was a span of 12 bases. Concerning this clone: Its antigen is currently unknown.

Study observations and caveats: Later analysis placed DRB1 highest and HLA-C lowest in TCR association rates, which differed by HLA locus. V segments that were indistinguishable, TRBV6-2 and TRBV6-3 among them, were omitted from analysis.

The PCR employed 60 Vbeta primers together with 13 Jbeta primers. Original methodology: As a later analysis found, there were 80 million to 90 million unique TCR beta chains, of which roughly 11 million were shared. Clones were read by immunoSEQ multiplex PCR, and TCRdb kept only the in-frame ones, dropping some. The V and J calls and clone size come from that table; D and trimming were worked out from the DNA. The repertoire includes some 140,000 clones, around 79% of them detected once, and 7.7% sits in the top ten. Sequenced: PBMCs. The J gene is TRBJ1-4, the V gene TRBV9; D remains ambiguous. The sequence derives from a man between 25 and 39 years old in good health and CMV-seropositive. CDR3: CASSVAPGRDEKLFF. The CDR3 region has the DNA TGTGCCAGCAGCGTAGCACCGGGGAGAGATGAAAAACTGTTTTTT.